Shown below are 12 T cell receptor beta chains from a single sample sequenced in a study of shared clonotypes between healthy human individuals. The repertoire was sequenced with immunoSEQ multiplex PCR; TCRdb's copy has only in-frame clones and lacks some. The table lists about 1.5 million clones, 98% of them singletons, with 0.4% to 0.55% in the top ten. Sequenced material: naive CD4+ T cells sorted from blood. Subset: CD45RA+ positively selected. These receptors were obtained from a man younger than 45 in good health.

V and J are TRBV6-5 and TRBJ1-5; D unclear. Between the trimmed V and J ends, which lost 5 bases and 2 bases, there was a span of 10 bases. The CDR3 sequence is 14 residues long. Germline V gene sequence: CDR1 MNHEY, CDR2 SVGAGI. CDR3 residues: CASSDAGGNQPQHF. The CDR3 DNA reads TGTGCCAGCAGTGACGCCGGGGGCAATCAGCCCCAGCATTTT.

The chain has TRBV5-4 and TRBJ2-7, with a tentative D call TRBD2 (6 bases). CDR3 length: 15 amino acids. Germline CDR1 SGHNT, CDR2 YYREEE (reference sequence). V lost 0 bases, J lost 5 bases, and 15 bases lay in between. This chain's CDR3 is CASSLAGVKGNEQYF. CDR3 bases: TGTGCCAGCAGCTTGGCGGGGGTGAAGGGTAACGAGCAGTACTTC. Using reference TRBV5-4 and TRBJ2-7 for the parts outside the CDR3, the full variable domain is ETGVTQSPTHLIKTRGQQVTLRCSSQSGHNTVSWYQQALGQGPQFIFQYYREEENGRGNFPPRFSGLQFPNYSSELNVNALELDDSALYLCASSLAGVKGNEQYFGPGTRLTVT.

This clone occurred once. The CDR3 coding sequence is TGTGCCAGCAGTTTATCCTTGAGGACGCGGCGCCATGAAAAACTGTTTTTT. It is translated as CASSLSLRTRRHEKLFF. The V call is TRBV27, the J call TRBJ1-4; D gene ambiguous. The CDR3 loop spans 17 amino acids. The V and J ends lost 0 bases and 6 bases respectively, with 17 bases between them. The germline CDR1 and CDR2 sequences are MNHEY and SMNVEV (reference sequence).

CDR3 in amino acids: CSAENEKLFF. The CDR3 nucleotides are TGCAGTGCCGAGAATGAAAAACTGTTTTTT. The chain recombines TRBV20-1 with TRBJ1-4; D unclear. Deletions cut 6 bases from V and 5 bases from J, with 4 bases between. The CDR3 has 10 residues. Germline V gene sequence: CDR1 DFQATT, CDR2 SNEGSKA (reference sequence).

The chain has TRBV5-1 and TRBJ1-3; tentative D call: TRBD1 (5 bases). The germline gives CDR1 SGHRS, CDR2 YFSETQ. V lost 5 bases, J lost 0 bases, and 12 bases lay in between. The CDR3 is 15 residues long. The CDR3 DNA follows: TGCGCCAGCAGGCAAGACAGCTACTCTGGAAACACCATATATTTT. It encodes CASRQDSYSGNTIYF. Full variable domain (missing parts from reference TRBV5-1 and TRBJ1-3): KAGVTQTPRYLIKTRGQQVTLSCSPISGHRSVSWYQQTPGQGLQFLFEYFSETQRNKGNFPGRFSGRQFSNSRSEMNVSTLELGDSALYLCASRQDSYSGNTIYFGEGSWLTVV.

The rearrangement links TRBV4-3 to TRBJ2-2; unclear D gene. This CDR3 has 15 amino acids. V lost 4 bases and J lost 4, with 13 bases in between. The V gene's germline CDR1 is LGHNA and CDR2 YSLEER. The CDR3, as DNA: TGCGCCAGCAGCCGGGGTAGCTTGATCACCGGGGAGCTGTTTTTT. It yields the protein CASSRGSLITGELFF.

This clone was recorded once. V gene TRBV2 combines with J gene TRBJ2-7; D ambiguous. The length of the CDR3 is 13 residues. V was shortened by 0 bases and J by 2 bases, with 5 bases between the two germline ends. Germline CDR1 reads SNHLY; CDR2 reads FYNNEI. DNA for the CDR3: TGTGCCAGCAGTGAAGCGAACCCCTACGAGCAGTACTTC. As protein: CASSEANPYEQYF.

On this clone itself: One end of the junction is discordant with germline, which a read error may explain. This chain connects TRBV10-3 to TRBJ2-4; D perhaps matches TRBD2 (5 bases). The CDR3 length is 14 residues. Germline values: CDR1 ENHRY, CDR2 SYGVKD. The CDR3 loop reads CAIGEGIAKNIQYF. CDR3 nucleotides: TGTGCCATCGGTGAGGGAATAGCCAAAAACATTCAGTACTTC.

The chain joins TRBV5-4 to TRBJ2-5; D unresolved. The germline V gene encodes CDR1 SGHNT and CDR2 YYREEE (reference sequence). V lost 2 bases and J lost 3, with 14 bases in between. The CDR3 contains 15 residues. The CDR3 coding sequence is TGTGCCAGCAGCTTCTCGGGCCCCGCGAAAGAGACCCAGTACTTC. Protein: CASSFSGPAKETQYF. The full variable domain, with the rest looked up from reference TRBV5-4 and TRBJ2-5, is ETGVTQSPTHLIKTRGQQVTLRCSSQSGHNTVSWYQQALGQGPQFIFQYYREEENGRGNFPPRFSGLQFPNYSSELNVNALELDDSALYLCASSFSGPAKETQYFGPGTRLLVL.

The chain recombines TRBV19 with TRBJ1-1, with D maybe TRBD1 (6 bases). Germline values: CDR1 LNHDA, CDR2 SQIVND (reference sequence). The germline V and J ends were trimmed by 4 bases and 0 bases, with 15 bases remaining between them. The length of the CDR3 is 16 residues. Here the CDR3 reads CASSNPRGGMNTEAFF. The DNA of the CDR3 is TGTGCCAGTAGTAACCCCAGGGGCGGAATGAACACTGAAGCTTTCTTT.

This clone was observed a single time. The rearrangement joins TRBV2 to TRBJ2-2; the D is unclear. The CDR3 spans 13 residues. Germline assignment: CDR1 SNHLY and CDR2 FYNNEI. Trimming left V 6 bases short and J 4 bases short, with 9 bases between. CDR3 sequence reads: CASRVWVTGELFF. The CDR3, as DNA: TGTGCCAGCAGGGTTTGGGTCACCGGGGAGCTGTTTTTT.

The chain is built from TRBV10-2 and TRBJ2-1; D not certain. V was pared by 10 bases and J by 9 bases, with 16 bases between. CDR1 and CDR2 from the germline V gene are WSHSY and SAAADI. This CDR3 contains 12 residues. The CDR3 nucleotides read TGCGCCACCCTGACCCTTCGTAGTGAGCAGTTCTTC. Protein product: CATLTLRSEQFF.